This TCR beta chain was sequenced in a study of low-dose radiotherapy and immunotherapy resistance in tumors. Study-wide background: Cyclophosphamide was given intravenously at 200 mg/m2 every two weeks, and each dose came one day before radiation and immunotherapy.

With TRAV- and TRBV-specific primers, first-strand cDNA was made, covering the alpha and beta chains. For amplifying TCRs, the PCR ran for about 20 cycles with Phusion, which was used together with a constant-region primer and the adapter on the V primers. TCRdb re-derived calls from the reads in MiXCR, one entry per CDR3 protein. This table has more than 70,000 distinct CDR3 sequences, around 20% appearing once. This CDR3 has 16 amino acids. Germline CDR1 and CDR2: LGHNA and YNFKEQ. The V segment lost 0 bases and the J segment 10 bases; nucleotides outside the gene matches: 12. Ten or more counts support this clonotype. Noted time point: after trial treatment. Treatment reported: LDRT plus nivolumab, ipilimumab, low-dose cyclophosphamide and aspirin (RACIN trial).

The specimen was PBMCs, collected after low-dose radiotherapy plus immunotherapy. This sequence joins TRBV4-2 and TRBJ2-1; 7 nucleotides match TRBD2. The source is a female donor with ovarian cancer. This CDR3 reads CASSQEAGVDYREQFF. The CDR3 DNA reads as TGTGCCAGCAGCCAAGAGGCGGGAGTCGACTACAGGGAGCAGTTCTTC.